These T cell receptor beta chains were read from a single sample in a study of response to subunit inactivated influenza vaccine. TCRdb re-analysed the RT-PCR reads in MiXCR, keeping a single row per CDR3 protein. The sample contains around 710,000 distinct CDR3 sequences, approximately 13% of which appear only once. Sequenced here: PBMCs from blood, sampled around two weeks before vaccination. The receptor source for this set is a man aged 45-65 years who received an inactivated influenza vaccine. Both conserved end residues are part of each CDR3. The order of the fields is J gene, CDR3 length, V gene, clone size, D gene, CDR3 DNA, CDR3 protein. A D gene is named only where the DNA matches it firmly. For some rows the clone size is stated as once, few or many, or as a class when expanded; others skip it.

TRBJ2-1 | 18 | TRBV24-1 | - | TRBD2 | TGTGCCACCAGTGACCATCGGGGACTAGTGGTTTCTGACAATGAGCAGTTCTTC | CATSDHRGLVVSDNEQFF
TRBJ1-1 | 12 | TRBV20-1 | few | - | TGCAGTGCAACCCAGACGAACACTGAAGCTTTCTTT | CSATQTNTEAFF
TRBJ2-7 | 15 | TRBV7-8 | few | TRBD2 | TGTGCCAGCAGCTTAGTACTAGCGGCTCCCTACGAGCAGTACTTC | CASSLVLAAPYEQYF
TRBJ1-1 | 13 | TRBV15 | few | - | TGTGCCACCAGCAGAGTGAGGGGGGATGAAGCTTTCTTT | CATSRVRGDEAFF
TRBJ2-7 | 12 | TRBV9 | - | - | TGTGCCAGCAGCGTAGCAACGGGCGAGCAGTACTTC | CASSVATGEQYF
TRBJ1-1 | 15 | TRBV19 | few | - | TGTGCCAGTAGTATCTCCAGGAGATTGAACACTGAAGCTTTCTTT | CASSISRRLNTEAFF
TRBJ2-5 | 13 | TRBV7-9 | few | - | TGTGCCAGCAGCCCCCCGGGCTGGGAGACCCAGTACTTC | CASSPPGWETQYF
TRBJ2-3 | 14 | TRBV10-3 | - | TRBD2 | TGTGCCATCAGTGTTAGCGGGAGGGCAGATACGCAGTATTTT | CAISVSGRADTQYF
TRBJ2-1 | 14 | TRBV6-5 | once | TRBD1 | TGTGCCAGCAGTTACTCGAAGGGGGCTTTGGAGCAGTTCTTC | CASSYSKGALEQFF
TRBJ1-6 | 14 | TRBV4-3 | few | TRBD1 | TGCGCCAGCAGCGGAGACAGGGGAAGTTCACCCCTCCACTTT | CASSGDRGSSPLHF
TRBJ2-1 | 13 | TRBV6-5 | few | TRBD2 | TGTGCCAGCAGTTACAGCGGGAACAATGAGCAGTTCTTC | CASSYSGNNEQFF
TRBJ2-1 | 13 | TRBV12-3/TRBV12-4 | few | - | TGTGCCAGCAGTTTTGTGGCACAGGGCGAGCAGTTCTTC | CASSFVAQGEQFF
TRBJ2-5 | 16 | TRBV27 | - | - | TGTGCCAGCAGTTCCGGTCTCGGCAGGGTTCGAGAGACCCAGTACTTC | CASSSGLGRVRETQYF
TRBJ2-2 | 16 | TRBV7-2 | - | - | TGTGCCAGCAGCTTAACTCGGACAATGGGAACCGGGGAGCTGTTTTTT | CASSLTRTMGTGELFF
TRBJ2-1 | 14 | TRBV24-1 | few | TRBD1 | TGTGCCACCAGTGGAACAGGGGACTACAATGAGCAGTTCTTC | CATSGTGDYNEQFF
TRBJ2-1 | 22 | TRBV12-3/TRBV12-4 | many | - | TGTGCCAGCAGTTTAGGATTTTCAGGAGGGAGTGAATCCGCTCTCTCCTACAATGAGCAGTTCTTC | CASSLGFSGGSESALSYNEQFF
TRBJ2-1 | 14 | TRBV5-6 | few | TRBD2 | TGTGCCAGCAGTCTTAGCGGGAGGGGGAATGAGCAGTTCTTC | CASSLSGRGNEQFF
TRBJ2-2 | 14 | TRBV24-1 | many | - | TGTGCCACCAGTGATTTTGGGAGCACCGGGGAGCTGTTTTTT | CATSDFGSTGELFF
TRBJ1-2 | 15 | TRBV28 | - | TRBD1 | TGTGCCAGCAGTTTCTACGGACAGGAAGCCGGGGGCTACACCTTC | CASSFYGQEAGGYTF
TRBJ2-5 | 11 | TRBV30 | - | - | TGTGCGACAAGCGTACAAGAGACCCAGTACTTC | CATSVQETQYF
TRBJ1-6 | 14 | TRBV12-3/TRBV12-4 | few | TRBD1 | TGTGCCAGCAGACCCACAGGGGACGATTCACCCCTCCACTTT | CASRPTGDDSPLHF
TRBJ2-3 | 16 | TRBV23-1 | - | - | TGCGCCAGCAGTTGCTCCCCCAGGAGGGCCCCAGATACGCAGTATTTT | CASSCSPRRAPDTQYF
TRBJ2-7 | 14 | TRBV6-2/TRBV6-3 | many | TRBD1 | TGTGCCAGCAGTGGACAGGGGAGCGCCTACGAGCAGTACTTC | CASSGQGSAYEQYF
TRBJ2-7 | 15 | TRBV5-1 | few | - | TGCGCCAGCAGCGCCGCAGGGAGGCCCTCCTACGAGCAGTACTTC | CASSAAGRPSYEQYF
TRBJ2-5 | 14 | TRBV18 | few | TRBD1 | TGTGCCAGCTCAATGGGACAGGGATATTCGACCCAGTACTTC | CASSMGQGYSTQYF
TRBJ2-7 | 15 | TRBV30 | - | - | TGTGCCTGGAGTGTAACGCCAGCTGGAGCCGGCGAGCAGTACTTC | CAWSVTPAGAGEQYF
TRBJ2-7 | 14 | TRBV7-9 | many | - | TGTGCCAGCAGCGGACACCGGGATTCCTACGAGCAGTACTTC | CASSGHRDSYEQYF
TRBJ2-2 | 16 | TRBV5-1 | few | - | TGCGCCAGCAGCGGGGGACTGTACGGGCCCCCCGGGGAGCTGTTTTTT | CASSGGLYGPPGELFF
TRBJ2-4 | 16 | TRBV12-3/TRBV12-4 | few | - | TGTGCCAGCAGTTTTTTAGGGGCGCTAGCCAAAAACATTCAGTACTTC | CASSFLGALAKNIQYF
TRBJ2-1 | 15 | TRBV20-1 | few | TRBD2 | TGCAGTGCTAGAGCTAGCGGGAGGGCCAAAAATGAGCAGTTCTTC | CSARASGRAKNEQFF
TRBJ2-7 | 15 | TRBV12-3/TRBV12-4 | - | - | TGTGCCAGCAGTTTAAGAGGGGACTTCTCCTACGAGCAGTACTTC | CASSLRGDFSYEQYF
TRBJ2-7 | 12 | TRBV2 | many | - | TGTGCCAGCGCGACAGTTTTCTACGAGCAGTACTTC | CASATVFYEQYF
TRBJ2-1 | 16 | TRBV9 | few | - | TGTGCCAGCAGCCCCCACCTTGGGGAGTCCTACAATGAGCAGTTCTTC | CASSPHLGESYNEQFF
TRBJ1-5 | 10 | TRBV30 | few | - | TGTGCCTGGGCGAATCAGCCCCAGCATTTT | CAWANQPQHF
TRBJ2-7 | 16 | TRBV6-2/TRBV6-3 | few | - | TGTGCCAGCAGTTACTCCACCCGGGGTAGTCCCTACGAGCAGTACTTC | CASSYSTRGSPYEQYF
TRBJ2-1 | 14 | TRBV20-1 | - | - | TGCAGTGCTAGATCTCGGCAGGAATACAATGAGCAGTTCTTC | CSARSRQEYNEQFF
TRBJ2-3 | 14 | TRBV12-3/TRBV12-4 | - | TRBD2 | TGTGCCAGCAAGCCTAGCGGGGGCACAGATACGCAGTATTTT | CASKPSGGTDTQYF
TRBJ1-5 | 14 | TRBV4-3 | few | - | TGCGCCAGCAGCCAAGATCAGGGGCTGGGGCCCCAGCATTTT | CASSQDQGLGPQHF
TRBJ2-7 | 17 | TRBV7-2 | - | - | TGTGCCAGCAGCTTAGCGCAGGGGAGGGGACCCTCCTACGAGCAGTACTTC | CASSLAQGRGPSYEQYF
TRBJ2-1 | 16 | TRBV5-1 | - | TRBD2 | TGCGCCAGCAGCTTGGATCCTAGCGGGTTGTGGAATGAGCAGTTCTTC | CASSLDPSGLWNEQFF
TRBJ2-5 | 15 | TRBV12-3/TRBV12-4 | few | - | TGTGCCAGCAGTACTGTTCCTAGCAATCAAGAGACCCAGTACTTC | CASSTVPSNQETQYF
TRBJ2-2 | 14 | TRBV9 | few | - | TGTGCCAGCAGCGTAGAGGGTCGGACCGGGGAGCTGTTTTTT | CASSVEGRTGELFF
TRBJ2-2 | 14 | TRBV14 | - | - | TGTGCCAGCAGCCAAAAGAAGGTCTCCGGGGAGCTGTTTTTT | CASSQKKVSGELFF
TRBJ2-1 | 14 | TRBV9 | few | TRBD1 | TGTGCCAGCAGCGTACAGACAGGGGGCAATGAGCAGTTCTTC | CASSVQTGGNEQFF
TRBJ2-6 | 17 | TRBV20-1 | few | - | TGCTGTGCTAGAGCACAGGGATTCCTCTCTGGGGCCAACGTCCTGACTTTC | CCARAQGFLSGANVLTF
TRBJ2-5 | 16 | TRBV6-5 | - | TRBD2 | TGTGCCAGCAGTTACGTCACTAGCGGAGCCCAAGAGACCCAGTACTTC | CASSYVTSGAQETQYF
TRBJ1-5 | 13 | TRBV6-2/TRBV6-3 | - | - | TGTGCCAGCAGTGTACACCAAAATCAGCCCCAGCATTTT | CASSVHQNQPQHF
TRBJ2-7 | 11 | TRBV2 | few | - | TGTGCCAGCAGTATAAGGTTCGAGCAGTACTTC | CASSIRFEQYF
TRBJ1-1 | 14 | TRBV5-1 | many | - | TGCGCCAGCAGCTTACAGGGACCGAACACTGAAGCTTTCTTT | CASSLQGPNTEAFF
TRBJ2-1 | 14 | TRBV7-9 | - | TRBD2 | TGTGCCAGCACGAGCGGGGATTCCTACAATGAGCAGTTCTTC | CASTSGDSYNEQFF
TRBJ2-3 | 17 | TRBV20-1 | - | - | TGCAGCGCCCTAAGTCCGCGACCCCTCTCTAGCACAGATACGCAGTATTTT | CSALSPRPLSSTDTQYF
TRBJ2-7 | 15 | TRBV11-2 | - | - | TGTGCCAGCAGCTCACTGTGGGACCTGGACGGCGAGCAGTACTTC | CASSSLWDLDGEQYF
TRBJ2-7 | 13 | TRBV29-1 | few | TRBD2 | TGCAGCGTTAGTAGCGGGAGGGTCTACGAGCAGTACTTC | CSVSSGRVYEQYF
TRBJ2-7 | 13 | TRBV10-3 | - | TRBD1 | TGTGCCATCAGTGAGTCGGGACAGTACGAGCAGTACTTC | CAISESGQYEQYF
TRBJ2-7 | 15 | TRBV7-2 | - | TRBD2 | TGTGCCAGCAGCTTAGCCCAGCGGGAAAACGGCGAGCAGTACTTC | CASSLAQRENGEQYF
TRBJ2-3 | 16 | TRBV28 | - | - | TGTGCCAGCAGTTTGGGACCGCGAAGCGACACAGATACGCAGTATTTT | CASSLGPRSDTDTQYF
TRBJ2-7 | 13 | TRBV5-1 | many | - | TGCGCCAGCAGCTTGGAATCCACCTACGAGCAGTACTTC | CASSLESTYEQYF
TRBJ1-1 | 14 | TRBV29-1 | few | - | TGCAGCTTACGGGGGAGGCTCTCGAACACTGAAGCTTTCTTT | CSLRGRLSNTEAFF
TRBJ2-2 | 16 | TRBV4-1 | - | TRBD1 | TGCGCCAGCAGCCGGGACAGGGGTCTGAACACCGGGGAGCTGTTTTTT | CASSRDRGLNTGELFF
TRBJ2-5 | 14 | TRBV29-1 | few | TRBD2 | TGCAGCGTTGGTAGCGGGGGTTACCAAGAGACCCAGTACTTC | CSVGSGGYQETQYF